This T cell receptor (beta chain) was obtained from a study of Graves' ophthalmopathy and Graves' hyperthyroidism. Study-wide context: Hyperthyroidism counted as stable given no ophthalmopathy within 18 months of follow-up.

The CDR3 length is 13 residues. Germline lookup yields CDR1 SEHNR and CDR2 FQNEAQ (reference sequence). Trimming took off 5 bases at V and 7 bases at J, with 14 bases between the two ends. RNA served as the template for amplifying TCR beta CDR3 regions. An initial RT-PCR round employing HTBI primers preceded a second-round multiplex PCR. A single record per CDR3 protein comes from TCRdb applying MiXCR to the multiplex PCR reads. The table shows around 1,000,000 distinct CDR3 sequences, with roughly 35% occurring only once. Findings and limits, study-wide: As the model predicted ophthalmopathy progression, it achieved a sensitivity of 70% to 71% and a specificity of about 78%. Most expanded clonotypes in thyroid above 0.001 frequency also showed up in blood.

Of note for this clonotype: As yet, its antigen is unknown. This may come from a read error, since a much larger clone is one base off.

This receptor was identified in an adult man with Graves' hyperthyroidism. Sample: peripheral blood or thyroid tissue (not recorded which). The rearrangement links TRBV7-9 to TRBJ1-2, with D unclear. The CDR3 region is CASSKKQGIGYTF. CDR3 nucleotide sequence: TGTGCCAGCAGCAAAAAGCAAGGGATTGGCTACACCTTC.